Listed here are 18 T cell receptor beta chains from one sample, sequenced in a study of shared clonotypes between healthy human individuals. CD45RO-negative, CCR7-positively selected cells formed the naive CD8 fraction, excluding terminally differentiated effector memory CD45RA+ cells. The table came from immunoSEQ multiplex PCR; TCRdb's copy has only in-frame clones and leaves some out. The sample carries around 1.9 million clones, around 93% recorded once. Source material: naive CD8+ T cells from PBMCs. All receptors derive from a man in his late teens or twenties in good health. Some clones in this sample may be carry-over from other donors' samples.

The chain carries TRBV6-1 and TRBJ1-2; 8 bases are a match to TRBD1. V lost 3 bases to trimming and J lost 7 bases; unmatched junction nucleotides: 25. This CDR3 comprises 20 residues. Germline CDR1 is MNHNS and CDR2 is SASEGT. CDR3 protein: CASSDTSTGAGVGNVVGYTF. The CDR3 DNA is TGTGCCAGCAGTGATACTTCGACAGGGGCGGGTGTCGGAAATGTCGTTGGCTACACCTTC.

The chain combines TRBV30 with TRBJ2-1, with TRBD1 as a possible D gene (5 bases). The germline gives CDR1 GTSNPN, CDR2 SVGIG (reference sequence). The CDR3 sequence is 14 residues long. V lost 5 bases, J lost 6 bases, and 17 bases lay in between. The CDR3 nucleotides read TGTGCCTGGTCAAGGACCAAAGGGGTCAATGAGCAGTTCTTC. It translates to CAWSRTKGVNEQFF.

This clone is a singleton in its sample. The V gene is TRBV11-1, the J gene TRBJ2-7; TRBD2 is a possible D gene (5 bases). The CDR3 runs 11 residues. V gave up 5 bases and J gave up 8 bases, with 10 bases separating them. Germline V lookup: CDR1 SGHAT, CDR2 FQDESV (reference sequence). The CDR3 loop is CASSDRDQQYF. The CDR3 bases are TGTGCCAGCAGCGACCGGGATCAGCAGTACTTC.

The chain recombines TRBV27 with TRBJ2-7; D may be TRBD2 (5 bases). Trimming took 10 bases from V and 3 from J, leaving 25 bases between them. CDR1 is MNHEY, CDR2 SMNVEV, per germline (reference sequence). The CDR3 has 16 residues. The CDR3 here is CATALRWAASNYEQYF. The DNA of the CDR3 is TGTGCCACCGCGCTCCGCTGGGCGGCTAGCAACTACGAGCAGTACTTC.

This sequence joins TRBV4-2 and TRBJ2-7; tentative D call: TRBD1 (5 bases). This CDR3 is built from 15 residues. V was shortened by 1 base and J by 3 bases, with 13 bases between the two germline ends. Germline V CDR1 and CDR2: LGHNA, YNFKEQ. CDR3 sequence (DNA): TGTGCCAGCAGCCAAGTGGGTCAGGGCGGCTACGAGCAGTACTTC. Its translation: CASSQVGQGGYEQYF.

The chain uses TRBV27 and TRBJ2-2; D is uncertain. CDR3 length equals 15 residues. V was pared by 3 bases and J by 4 bases, with 12 bases between. Per germline, CDR1 MNHEY and CDR2 SMNVEV (reference sequence). Here the CDR3 DNA reads TGTGCCAGCAGTTTGGCAGCCCCACCCACCGGGGAGCTGTTTTTT. Amino acids: CASSLAAPPTGELFF.

The chain uses TRBV4-2 and TRBJ1-5, with 12 bases fitting TRBD1. The CDR3 is 17 amino acids. V shed 2 bases and J 7 bases; nucleotides not matched to a gene: 9. Germline CDR1 is LGHNA and CDR2 is YNFKEQ. CDR3 amino acids: CASSQPGQGAGGQPQHF. The CDR3 DNA is TGTGCCAGCAGCCAACCGGGACAGGGGGCTGGAGGACAGCCCCAGCATTTT.

J is TRBJ2-5 and V is TRBV9, with 7 bases fitting TRBD1. This CDR3 contains 14 residues. The junction had 6 bases not matched to a gene; V was cut back by 3 bases and J by 4 bases. Germline-derived CDR1 and CDR2 are SGDLS and YYNGEE. The CDR3 DNA reads TGTGCCAGCAGCGGACAGGGTCCCCGAGAGACCCAGTACTTC. This gives the protein CASSGQGPRETQYF.

This rearrangement joins TRBV13 to TRBJ2-1, with a weak D call TRBD1 (5 bases). The CDR3 covers 11 residues. Germline values: CDR1 PRHDT, CDR2 FYEKMQ (reference sequence). Trimming took off 6 bases at V and 8 bases at J, with 8 bases between the two ends. CDR3 residues: CASRGLDEQFF. The CDR3 DNA sequence: TGTGCCAGCAGGGGGCTCGATGAGCAGTTCTTC.

This chain links TRBV10-3 with TRBJ2-3; 8 bases agree with TRBD1. Germline loops: CDR1 ENHRY, CDR2 SYGVKD. CDR3 length: 16 residues. V was pared by 6 bases and J by 3 bases, with 11 bases of the junction left unmatched. The CDR3 region has the DNA TGTGCCATCAGCTCCGGGACAGGAAGAAGGACAGATACGCAGTATTTT. Amino acids: CAISSGTGRRTDTQYF.

This sequence joins TRBV5-6 and TRBJ1-2; D unresolved. Germline CDR1 is SGHDT and CDR2 is YYEEEE. The CDR3 spans 13 residues. Trimming left V 1 base short and J 4 bases short, with 8 bases between. CDR3 coding DNA: TGTGCCAGCAGCTTGTACGGCGTCTATGGCTACACCTTC. This codes for CASSLYGVYGYTF.

The rearrangement links TRBV29-1 to TRBJ2-7, with no clear D. V was shortened by 3 bases and J by 0 bases, with 9 bases between the two germline ends. Germline-derived CDR1 and CDR2 are SQVTM and ANQGSEA. The CDR3 is made up of 13 amino acids. The CDR3 DNA reads as TGCAGCGTTGAGGTTCGACACTCCTACGAGCAGTACTTC. It specifies CSVEVRHSYEQYF.

V usage is TRBV2 and J usage is TRBJ2-1, with TRBD2 matching over 8 bases. The CDR3 extends over 14 amino acids. With 0 bases clipped from V and 15 bases from J, the junction kept 10 bases outside the gene matches. The germline gives CDR1 SNHLY, CDR2 FYNNEI. The CDR3 spells CASSEAQAGGRRFF. In nucleotides, the CDR3 is TGTGCCAGCAGTGAAGCGCAGGCGGGGGGAAGACGGTTCTTC. The full variable domain, completed using reference TRBV2 and TRBJ2-1, is EPEVTQTPSHQVTQMGQEVILRCVPISNHLYFYWYRQILGQKVEFLVSFYNNEISEKSEIFDDQFSVERPDGSNFTLKIRSTKLEDSAMYFCASSEAQAGGRRFFGPGTRLTVL.

The chain has TRBV19 and TRBJ1-1; no firm D call. Germline-derived CDR1 and CDR2 are LNHDA and SQIVND (reference sequence). This CDR3 comprises 13 residues. V was clipped by 5 bases and J by 4 bases, with 11 bases between them. The CDR3 sequence is CASSRGPFTEAFF. The CDR3 DNA sequence: TGTGCCAGTAGTCGGGGTCCTTTCACTGAAGCTTTCTTT.

The J gene is TRBJ2-5, the V gene TRBV27, with 7 bases fitting TRBD1. CDR1 MNHEY and CDR2 SMNVEV come from the germline V gene (reference sequence). J lost 5 bases, V lost 6 bases, and 9 bases had no gene match. The CDR3 totals 14 residues. The CDR3, as DNA: TGTGCCAGCAGAAGGACAGGACCATGGGAGACCCAGTACTTC. It specifies CASRRTGPWETQYF.

This clone was observed once. The rearrangement uses TRBV15 and TRBJ2-7; 8 positions match TRBD1. This CDR3 spans 15 amino acids. V trimming: 1 base; J trimming: 6 bases; junction bases outside the gene matches: 8. The germline gives CDR1 LNHNV, CDR2 YYDKDF (reference sequence). The CDR3 bases are TGTGCCACCAGCAGAGGACGCGACAGGGGTAGCGAGCAGTACTTC. Translating it yields CATSRGRDRGSEQYF.

Points on this clone: Different DNA sequences within this sample yield the same CDR3. This chain joins TRBV7-9 and TRBJ2-1, with 7 positions matching TRBD2. V shed 5 bases and J 0 bases; nucleotides not matched to a gene: 7. The CDR3 spans 16 residues. Germline CDR1 reads SEHNR; CDR2 reads FQNEAQ (reference sequence). CDR3 amino acids: CASSPRGVSSYNEQFF. The CDR3 DNA is TGTGCCAGCAGCCCCCGGGGGGTTAGCTCCTACAATGAGCAGTTCTTC.

In the case of this clone: Other DNA sequences within the sample encode an identical CDR3. The V gene is TRBV29-1, the J gene TRBJ2-3; 8 nucleotides agree with TRBD2. The CDR3 spans 14 residues. Germline CDR1 reads SQVTM; CDR2 reads ANQGSEA. Trimming cost V 4 bases and J 5 bases; bases outside gene matches: 8. CDR3 region: CSVVGGAGGDTQYF. In DNA form, the CDR3 reads TGCAGCGTTGTCGGGGGCGCGGGAGGAGATACGCAGTATTTT.